Shown below are 15 T cell receptor beta chains from a single sample sequenced in a study of blood T cell repertoires in COVID-19. Sequenced by immunoSEQ multiplex PCR; TCRdb stores in-frame clones only, minus some. The data hold about 380,000 clones, with around 89% observed a single time. What was sequenced was peripheral blood. These receptor sequences come from a man in his forties or fifties with acute or convalescent COVID-19.

This clone was detected only once. The chain couples TRBV6-6 to TRBJ1-2; a weak D match, TRBD1 (5 bases). CDR3 length equals 14 residues. The ends were cut back, 0 bases at V and 2 bases at J, with 7 bases in the middle. CDR1 is MNHNY and CDR2 is SVGAGI in the germline V gene (reference sequence). The chain's CDR3 is CASSYSDTNYGYTF. The CDR3 DNA sequence: TGTGCCAGCAGTTACTCGGACACCAACTATGGCTACACCTTC.

V is TRBV28 and J is TRBJ1-2, with TRBD1 as a possible D gene (6 bases). Germline CDR1 and CDR2: MDHEN and SYDVKM. The CDR3 totals 12 residues. The V gene lost 4 bases and the J gene lost 7 bases, with 10 bases spanning the gap. The CDR3 spells CASSWRGGGYTF. The DNA of the CDR3 is TGTGCCAGCAGTTGGAGGGGGGGTGGCTACACCTTC.

J is TRBJ2-7 and V is TRBV5-8; 10 nucleotides match TRBD1. The germline V gene encodes CDR1 SGHTS and CDR2 YDEGEE. V dropped 4 bases and J dropped 2; count of bases not matched to a gene: 6. The CDR3 runs to 15 residues. CDR3: CASSQGQGFPYEQYF. CDR3 sequence (DNA): TGTGCCAGCAGCCAGGGACAGGGGTTTCCCTACGAGCAGTACTTC.

This sequence joins TRBV5-6 and TRBJ2-3, with D possibly TRBD2 on 7 matching bases. This CDR3 is 15 amino acids long. Per germline, CDR1 SGHDT and CDR2 YYEEEE. Trimming removed 4 bases at V and 6 bases at J, with 18 bases between. This chain's CDR3 is CASSPWGGLRDTQYF. As DNA, the CDR3 is TGTGCCAGCAGCCCATGGGGGGGCCTTCGGGATACGCAGTATTTT. The entire variable domain, with the rest obtained from reference TRBV5-6 and TRBJ2-3, is as follows: DAGVTQSPTHLIKTRGQQVTLRCSPKSGHDTVSWYQQALGQGPQFIFQYYEEEERQRGNFPDRFSGHQFPNYSSELNVNALLLGDSALYLCASSPWGGLRDTQYFGPGTRLTVL.

This chain links TRBV12-3 or TRBV12-4 with TRBJ1-2; 8 positions agree with TRBD1. The CDR3 contains 13 residues. V lost 4 bases to trimming and J lost 4 bases; unmatched junction nucleotides: 2. The CDR3 DNA reads as TGTGCCAGCAGTTCAGACAGGGGCTATGGCTACACCTTC. Amino acids: CASSSDRGYGYTF.

This clone was counted between two and nine times. In DNA form, the CDR3 reads TGTGCCAGCAGCCCTGACAGGGGAACTGGGGCCAACGTCCTGACTTTC. Translated, it gives CASSPDRGTGANVLTF. The chain joins TRBV4-2 to TRBJ2-6; 8 positions match TRBD1. CDR3 length: 16 residues. Germline CDR1 is LGHNA and CDR2 is YNFKEQ. The V and J ends lost 4 bases and 2 bases, in that order; junction bases with no gene match: 4.

The rearrangement links TRBV6-6 to TRBJ1-2; D is possibly TRBD1 (5 bases). The length of the CDR3 is 16 residues. Trimming shortened V by 2 bases and J by 4 bases, and 17 bases separated the two germline ends. The germline CDR1 and CDR2 sequences are MNHNY and SVGAGI (reference sequence). This chain's CDR3 is CASSYRGIGTFYGYTF. The DNA for the CDR3 is TGTGCCAGCAGTTACCGAGGCATAGGGACTTTCTATGGCTACACCTTC.

The chain is built from TRBV9 and TRBJ1-2; 7 positions match TRBD1. This CDR3 is 14 amino acids long. CDR1 is SGDLS and CDR2 is YYNGEE in the germline V gene. The J segment lost 1 base and the V segment lost 1 base, leaving 1 base of the junction unmatched. The CDR3 spells CASSVSGGNYGYTF. For the CDR3, the DNA is TGTGCCAGCAGCGTATCAGGGGGTAACTATGGCTACACCTTC.

The chain recombines TRBV11-2 with TRBJ2-7; 7 nucleotides line up with TRBD1. V was clipped by 4 bases and J by 2 bases; unmatched bases: 5. From germline, CDR1 is SGHAT and CDR2 FQNNGV. The CDR3 sequence is 14 residues long. This chain's CDR3 is CASSSTTGTYEQYF. The DNA for the CDR3 is TGTGCCAGCAGCTCTACGACAGGGACCTACGAGCAGTACTTC.

This rearrangement joins TRBV9 to TRBJ1-3; D gene unclear. The CDR3 has 16 amino acids. Trimming cost V 0 bases and J 2 bases, with 12 bases left between them. Germline V gene sequence: CDR1 SGDLS, CDR2 YYNGEE. The CDR3 nucleotides are TGTGCCAGCAGCGTAGCTACTAGCCTAGCTGGAAACACCATATATTTT. It translates to CASSVATSLAGNTIYF.

The genes are TRBV27 and TRBJ1-1; unclear D gene. Trimming took off 2 bases at V and 1 base at J, with 5 bases between the two ends. The CDR3 is 13 residues long. Per the germline V gene, CDR1 is MNHEY and CDR2 is SMNVEV (reference sequence). The CDR3 here is CASSLTENTEAFF. CDR3 sequence (DNA): TGTGCCAGCAGTTTAACAGAGAACACTGAAGCTTTCTTT.

J is TRBJ2-1 and V is TRBV29-1, with D maybe TRBD1 (5 bases). Trimming shortened V by 6 bases and J by 0 bases, and 12 bases separated the two germline ends. Germline V gene data show CDR1 as SQVTM and CDR2 as ANQGSEA. The CDR3 runs to 14 residues. DNA of the CDR3: TGCAGCGTAGTGACAGCGAGCTCCTACAATGAGCAGTTCTTC. Its translation is CSVVTASSYNEQFF.

This clone was counted once. The rearrangement uses TRBV7-9 and TRBJ1-1, with D hard to call. Germline V gene data show CDR1 as SEHNR and CDR2 as FQNEAQ (reference sequence). V was clipped by 1 base and J by 5 bases, with 11 bases between them. This CDR3 is 14 amino acids long. DNA of the CDR3: TGTGCCAGCAGCTTAGGAGATAGAGGGACTGAAGCTTTCTTT. This gives the protein CASSLGDRGTEAFF.

The gene calls are TRBV13 and TRBJ2-2, with TRBD1 identical over 8 bases. Germline V CDR1 and CDR2: PRHDT, FYEKMQ (reference sequence). The CDR3 has 16 residues. The V gene end was trimmed by 5 bases and the J gene end by 5 bases; junction bases not matched to a gene: 10. CDR3 sequence: CASSGRTGIRTGELFF. DNA for the CDR3: TGTGCCAGCAGCGGAAGGACAGGGATAAGGACCGGGGAGCTGTTTTTT.

The chain joins TRBV7-2 to TRBJ1-2, with TRBD1 matching 8 bases. Trimming removed 2 bases from V and 4 bases from J; junction bases left unmatched: 9. CDR3 length: 16 residues. CDR1 is SGHTA, CDR2 FQGNSA, per germline. In DNA, the CDR3 is TGTGCCAGCAGCTTAAGGGACAGGCGGTTATCCTATGGCTACACCTTC. This translates into CASSLRDRRLSYGYTF.